These 10 T cell receptor beta chains came from one sample sequenced in a study of response to subunit inactivated influenza vaccine. TCRdb processed the RT-PCR reads anew with MiXCR; each CDR3 protein has one entry. The sample yields a few hundred thousand distinct CDR3 sequences, roughly 15% seen once. This material consisted of PBMCs from blood, taken roughly 12 days after vaccination. Receptor source: a man aged 45 to 65 who received an inactivated influenza vaccine.

There are a few counts of this clonotype. The gene calls are TRBV20-1 and TRBJ2-7; D is possibly TRBD1 (5 bases). V dropped 4 bases and J dropped 0 bases, with 16 bases sitting between them. Per germline, CDR1 DFQATT and CDR2 SNEGSKA (reference sequence). The CDR3 spans 15 residues. As DNA, the CDR3 is TGCAGTGCTACCTCTGGGGCAGGCAGCTCCTACGAGCAGTACTTC. Amino acids: CSATSGAGSSYEQYF.

This clonotype was seen ten or more times. V and J are TRBV6-4 and TRBJ2-1, with 9 bases identical to TRBD2. This CDR3 has 15 residues. Trimming at V came to 4 bases and at J to 5 bases, leaving 6 bases not matched to a gene. Germline CDR1 MRHNA, CDR2 SNTAGT. CDR3: CASSAELAGNNEQFF. The DNA of the CDR3 is TGTGCCAGCAGTGCCGAGCTAGCGGGGAACAATGAGCAGTTCTTC.

This clonotype was seen only a few times. The V and J genes are TRBV5-4 and TRBJ2-7; TRBD1 matches at 12 bases. V gave up 3 bases and J gave up 5 bases; unmatched junction bases: 6. Germline-derived CDR1 and CDR2 are SGHNT and YYREEE (reference sequence). CDR3 length equals 15 residues. CDR3 sequence reads: CASSWGQGALNEQYF. The DNA for the CDR3 is TGTGCCAGCAGCTGGGGACAGGGGGCGCTGAACGAGCAGTACTTC.

The V and J genes are TRBV12-3 or TRBV12-4 and TRBJ2-3; D is unresolved. There are 14 residues in the CDR3. Trimming left V 3 bases short and J 3 bases short, with 10 bases between. CDR3 DNA sequence: TGTGCCAGCAGTTTCGCCTTACGGACAGATACGCAGTATTTT. This sequence encodes CASSFALRTDTQYF.

This clonotype was detected a few times. The V gene is TRBV4-3, the J gene TRBJ1-5; D gene unclear. CDR3 length equals 13 residues. Trimming cost V 0 bases and J 7 bases, with 7 bases left between them. The germline gives CDR1 LGHNA, CDR2 YSLEER. The CDR3 loop is CASSQEIQQPQHF. In nucleotides, the CDR3 is TGCGCCAGCAGCCAAGAAATACAACAGCCCCAGCATTTT.

The J gene is TRBJ2-5, the V gene TRBV7-2; 9 bases match TRBD2. Germline V gene sequence: CDR1 SGHTA, CDR2 FQGNSA. This CDR3 region has 16 residues. The trim removed 2 bases at V and 5 bases at J, leaving 9 bases unmatched. CDR3 in amino acids: CASSLLPSGVYETQYF. The CDR3 DNA is TGTGCCAGCAGCTTACTCCCTAGCGGGGTCTATGAGACCCAGTACTTC.

The sample holds a few counts of this clonotype. The J gene is TRBJ2-1, the V gene TRBV12-3 or TRBV12-4, with 7 bases matching TRBD2. This CDR3 is built from 13 residues. V lost 1 base, J lost 9 bases, and 3 bases stayed unmatched. CDR3 loop: CASSLGGSVEQFF. The CDR3 DNA follows: TGTGCCAGCAGTTTAGGCGGGAGTGTTGAGCAGTTCTTC.

A few counts support this clonotype. This chain connects TRBV20-1 to TRBJ2-7; D is unresolved. CDR3 size: 10 residues. Trimming removed 5 bases from V and 3 bases from J, with 5 bases in between. Germline CDR1 DFQATT, CDR2 SNEGSKA (reference sequence). CDR3 in amino acids: CSAGDYEQYF. In nucleotides, the CDR3 is TGCAGTGCTGGCGACTACGAGCAGTACTTC.

Only a few counts were recorded for this clonotype. This chain joins TRBV5-1 and TRBJ1-4; D may be TRBD1 (6 bases). CDR1 is SGHRS and CDR2 is YFSETQ in the germline V gene. The CDR3 covers 14 residues. Trimming removed 5 bases at V and 3 bases at J, with 11 bases between. CDR3: CASSRQEPNEKLFF. CDR3 in DNA: TGCGCCAGCAGTCGACAGGAGCCTAATGAAAAACTGTTTTTT.

The chain carries TRBV28 and TRBJ2-5; D ambiguous. Looked up from germline, CDR1 is MDHEN and CDR2 is SYDVKM. The length of the CDR3 is 15 residues. V was cut by 5 bases and J by 6 bases, with 19 bases left in between. CDR3 residues: CASSPRPSVWKTQYF. In nucleotides, the CDR3 is TGTGCCAGCAGTCCTCGGCCCAGTGTCTGGAAGACCCAGTACTTC.